This TCR beta chain was observed in a study of cytomegalovirus exposure and HLA in healthy donors. The study, taken as a whole, reports: It was likely that a cluster of highly shared sequence variants was a sequencing artifact. A later analysis reportedly found that, within productive TCRs, an Asian-associated ancestry cluster had fewer N-insertions than the mean observed across the approximately 670 donors. Rare sequences made up most TCRs, while some public TCRs were found in many donors.

To note about this clone: Its specificity is unknown.

The CDR3 has 15 amino acids. Trimming took 4 bases from V and 1 from J; bases not matched to a gene: 4. Looked up from germline, CDR1 is SGHNT and CDR2 is YYREEE (reference sequence). PCR primers comprised 60 Vbeta and 13 Jbeta primers. The data were produced by immunoSEQ multiplex PCR, yet TCRdb's version contains in-frame clones alone and is incomplete. Among 150,000 to 200,000 clones listed, almost 85% were seen once. The sequenced material came from PBMCs. The receptor's source is a boy aged 5 to 17 in good health and CMV-seronegative. This sequence joins TRBV5-4 and TRBJ2-7; the match to TRBD1 covers 11 bases. The CDR3 DNA sequence: TGTGCCAGCAGCGGAGGACAGGGGGCGTCCTACGAGCAGTACTTC. This gives the protein CASSGGQGASYEQYF.